The rows below give T cell receptor beta chains drawn from one sample of a study of identical twins. TCRdb ran MiXCR on the 5' RACE reads and lists one entry per CDR3 protein. Of roughly 230,000 distinct CDR3 sequences in the sample, about 9% are singletons; the top ten hold 2.5% to 3.5%. This same sample was also taken into another study, of yellow fever vaccine responses in identical twins.

The sequenced sample consisted of CD8+ T cells sorted from blood. The receptors come from a young woman in good health. Both conserved end residues are part of each CDR3. Fields, in order: J gene, V gene, D gene, clone size, CDR3 length, CDR3 DNA, CDR3 protein. D genes are given only for firm matches. Part of the rows lack a size; the others show once, few, many or a class for expanded clones.

TRBJ1-4,TRBV7-3,.,.,14,TGTGCCAGCAGCTCAAGGACGGTAAATGAAAAACTGTTTTTT,CASSSRTVNEKLFF
TRBJ2-1,TRBV5-1,.,.,15,TGCGCCAGCAGCGCGCCAGGGGGGGAGCGCAATGAGCAGTTCTTC,CASSAPGGERNEQFF
TRBJ2-7,TRBV6-2/TRBV6-3,TRBD2,.,17,TGTGCCAGCACCTTTAACCTTGGGACTAGCGGGCTCAGGAGGCAGTACTTC,CASTFNLGTSGLRRQYF
TRBJ2-7,TRBV3-1,.,many,16,TGTGCCAGCAGCCAAGATCAGGGTTCTAGGACCTACGAGCAGTACTTC,CASSQDQGSRTYEQYF
TRBJ1-1,TRBV7-2,TRBD1,many,16,TGTGCCAGCAGCTTAGATTACAGGGGGTCTAACACTGAAGCTTTCTTT,CASSLDYRGSNTEAFF
TRBJ2-3,TRBV6-5,TRBD2,few,14,TGTGCCAGCAGTTGGACTAGCGGGAGAGATACGCAGTATTTT,CASSWTSGRDTQYF
TRBJ2-7,TRBV9,TRBD1,.,18,TGTGCCAGCAGCGTAGTGGACAGGGTGCCCCATGATTTGGGCGAGCAGTACTTC,CASSVVDRVPHDLGEQYF
TRBJ2-3,TRBV7-2,TRBD2,few,15,TGTGCCAGCAGTCGACTAGCGGTTGATACAGATACGCAGTATTTT,CASSRLAVDTDTQYF
TRBJ2-3,TRBV6-2/TRBV6-3,TRBD2,.,20,TGTGCCAGCAGTCCCACCCCGGGACTAGCGGGGCCTTATGGTACAGATACGCAGTATTTT,CASSPTPGLAGPYGTDTQYF
TRBJ2-1,TRBV3-1,TRBD2,many,14,TGTGCCAGCAGCCAGGTCGGGAGGGGAAATGAGCAGTTCTTC,CASSQVGRGNEQFF
TRBJ2-1,TRBV10-3,TRBD1,many,14,TGTGCCATCACCATGGGGACAGGGGTGGGTGAGCAGTTCTTC,CAITMGTGVGEQFF
TRBJ2-3,TRBV20-1,TRBD2,few,18,TGCAGTGCTAGAGATAACGTGGGTAGCGGGGGATTGGAAGATACGCAGTATTTT,CSARDNVGSGGLEDTQYF
TRBJ2-7,TRBV7-9,.,few,12,TGTGCCGCCTCACAGGGATCCTACGAGCAGTACTTC,CAASQGSYEQYF
TRBJ2-1,TRBV27,.,many,15,TGTGCCACCGGGGTGGGAGTAGAATCCTACAATGAGCAGTTCTTC,CATGVGVESYNEQFF
TRBJ1-2,TRBV27,.,few,13,TGTGCCAGCAGTTTAACCCAGGGGTATGGCTACACCTTC,CASSLTQGYGYTF
TRBJ2-4,TRBV9,TRBD2,many,15,TGTGCCAGCAGCTCCGGCGGGGGACGAGCAAACATTCAGTACTTC,CASSSGGGRANIQYF
TRBJ1-6,TRBV7-9,TRBD1,few,14,TGTGCCAGCAGCAAGACAGGGCCCAATTCACCCCTCCACTTT,CASSKTGPNSPLHF
TRBJ2-1,TRBV5-6,TRBD2,.,17,TGTGCCAGCAGCTTGGGTTCTAGCGGGGCGGGTCCCAATGAGCAGTTCTTC,CASSLGSSGAGPNEQFF
TRBJ2-1,TRBV7-3,TRBD2,few,13,TGTGCCAGTTGTAGCGGGGTGGGCGATGAGCAGTTCTTC,CASCSGVGDEQFF
TRBJ2-1,TRBV11-2,.,.,17,TGTGCCAGCAGCGGCCGAGGGTTAGCGCCAGTCTACAATGAGCAGTTCTTC,CASSGRGLAPVYNEQFF
TRBJ2-3,TRBV24-1,TRBD2,few,17,TGTGCCACCAGTGATTACCCCAGCGGGAGTTTTTCAGATACGCAGTATTTT,CATSDYPSGSFSDTQYF
TRBJ2-1,TRBV20-1,TRBD2,few,16,TGCAGTGCTAGGGGCCTGGGGGGGGAAAACTACAATGAGCAGTTCTTC,CSARGLGGENYNEQFF
TRBJ2-6,TRBV25-1,.,many,18,TGTGCCAGCATGGGAGGGGACAACCGATTTTCTGGGGCCAACGTCCTGACTTTC,CASMGGDNRFSGANVLTF
TRBJ1-1,TRBV14,.,.,14,TGTGCCAGCAGCCAAGGGGGGGCGAACGCTGAAGCTTTCTTT,CASSQGGANAEAFF
TRBJ2-3,TRBV6-1,.,few,16,TGTGCCAGCAGGAATGTTCGGGGCCCAGATCGGGATACGCAGTATTTT,CASRNVRGPDRDTQYF
TRBJ2-2,TRBV6-4,.,few,14,TGTGCCAGCAGTAGGGATTCGAACACCGGGGAGCTGTTTTTT,CASSRDSNTGELFF
TRBJ2-2,TRBV20-1,.,.,15,TGCAGTGCTAGAGAAGTAGGACAGAACACCGGGGAGCTGTTTTTT,CSAREVGQNTGELFF
TRBJ2-1,TRBV5-1,.,.,14,TGCGCCAGCAGCTTGGATCGGGAGTACAATGAGCAGTTCTTC,CASSLDREYNEQFF
TRBJ2-3,TRBV12-3/TRBV12-4,.,.,16,TGTGCCAGCCGAGTTTTCCCGTGGCAGGTCACAGATACGCAGTATTTT,CASRVFPWQVTDTQYF
TRBJ2-5,TRBV3-1,.,few,18,TGTGCCAGCAGCCAAGAAGTACATGTACGGACACTCCAAGAGACCCAGTACTTC,CASSQEVHVRTLQETQYF
TRBJ2-2,TRBV4-2,TRBD2,.,15,TGTGCCAGCAGCCTACTGGGAGGGACTACCGGGGAGCTGTTTTTT,CASSLLGGTTGELFF
TRBJ2-1,TRBV29-1,.,few,14,TGCAGCGTTGGTCAGGGGCCGCCGGGGGATGAGCAGTTCTTC,CSVGQGPPGDEQFF
TRBJ2-5,TRBV15,TRBD2,.,17,TGTGCCACCAGCAGAACCGGGACTAGCGGGAGGCGTGAGACCCAGTACTTC,CATSRTGTSGRRETQYF
TRBJ2-1,TRBV20-1,TRBD2,few,15,TGCAGTGCTAGAAAATTTCTAGCGGGAGACAATGAGCAGTTCTTC,CSARKFLAGDNEQFF
TRBJ1-2,TRBV12-3/TRBV12-4,.,many,14,TGTGCCAGCAGTTCAGGGTTGTTCGGGTATGGCTACACCTTC,CASSSGLFGYGYTF
TRBJ2-6,TRBV11-2,.,.,22,TGTGCCAGCAGCTTAGATAGCGAGGTAATGGCAGGGTCGAACTCTGGGGCCAACGTCCTGACTTTC,CASSLDSEVMAGSNSGANVLTF
TRBJ2-2,TRBV4-3,TRBD2,few,17,TGCGCCAGCAGCCAAGATGGGGGACTAGCGAACACCGGGGAGCTGTTTTTT,CASSQDGGLANTGELFF